This T cell receptor beta chain was captured in a study of blood T cell repertoires in COVID-19. Study-wide context: The cDNA or gDNA used as material had been derived from T cells, B-cell-depleted T cells, or PBMCs.

Germline-derived CDR1 and CDR2 are MNHEY and SVGAGI. The CDR3 totals 13 residues. V shed 4 bases and J 4 bases; nucleotides not matched to a gene: 3. Sequenced by immunoSEQ multiplex PCR; TCRdb stores in-frame clones only, minus some. The sample includes over 200,000 clones, 75% to 90% of them seen just once. The sample comprised peripheral blood. This receptor was identified in a human donor in a cohort sampled during active COVID-19. The chain links TRBV6-5 to TRBJ1-2, with 7 positions matching TRBD1. Here the CDR3 reads CASSSTGTYGYTF. CDR3 DNA: TGTGCCAGCAGTTCGACAGGGACCTATGGCTACACCTTC.